Below, 23 T cell receptor beta chains from the same sample are listed, as sequenced in a study of T-cell reconstitution after alpha-beta-depleted transplantation in children (dated by TCRdb to the mid-2010s). The sample's treatment or condition, from its label and the paper: allogeneic hematopoietic cell transplantation with graft depleted of TCRalphabeta T cells and CD19 B cells. The library relied on PCR. Sequencing was carried out with an Illumina HiSeq 2500. TCR library preparation used molecular barcoding, with unique molecular identifiers applied to normalize quantification of the TCRbeta repertoire. TCRdb's own reprocessing of the public reads used fastp at Q25 and MiXCR and kept productive beta chains. Records with the same CDR3 protein are collapsed into one entry carrying the most frequent genes and DNA. The sample records about 190,000 distinct CDR3 sequences, roughly 10% of which are singletons. The ten most abundant clones make up about 12% of the sample.

The sample was PBMCs, taken before TCRalphabeta/CD19-depleted stem cell transplant. Receptors were obtained from a boy aged 2-9 years with acute myeloid leukemia, due to receive a stem cell transplant.

This clonotype was found many times. The chain employs TRBV7-3 and TRBJ2-7; D is unresolved. Trimming stripped 5 bases from V and 2 bases from J, with 16 bases between. Per the germline V gene, CDR1 is SGHTA and CDR2 is FQGTGA. CDR3 length equals 15 residues. The CDR3: CASSTPSGEPYEQYV. CDR3 coding DNA: TGTGCCAGCAGCACCCCCTCCGGAGAGCCCTACGAGCAGTACGTC.

This clonotype was seen ten or more times. This chain connects TRBV25-1 to TRBJ2-7, with 9 bases lining up with TRBD1. V was pared by 7 bases and J by 2 bases, with 3 bases of the junction left unmatched. Germline V lookup: CDR1 MGHDK, CDR2 SYGVNS. The CDR3 is 13 amino acids. CDR3: CASIGTGTYEQYF. CDR3 nucleotides: TGTGCCAGCATAGGGACAGGGACCTACGAGCAGTACTTC.

This clonotype occurred many times. The V call is TRBV4-2, the J call TRBJ2-7; TRBD2 might be the D (6 bases). The CDR3 length is 13 residues. Germline V gene lookup returns CDR1 LGHNA and CDR2 YNFKEQ. The ends were cut back, 1 base at V and 4 bases at J, with 8 bases in the middle. The CDR3 is CASSQAGTYEQYF. In DNA, the CDR3 is TGTGCCAGCAGCCAAGCCGGGACTTACGAGCAGTACTTC.

This clonotype came up many times. The V call is TRBV25-1, the J call TRBJ2-1; 9 positions agree with TRBD2. Germline lookup yields CDR1 MGHDK and CDR2 SYGVNS. V was pared by 7 bases and J by 6 bases, with 7 bases of the junction left unmatched. This CDR3 has 14 residues. The DNA for the CDR3 is TGTGCCAGCACCCCCGGACTAGCGAGCAATGAGCAGTTCTTC. Its translation is CASTPGLASNEQFF.

This clonotype occurred many times. In nucleotides, the CDR3 is TGCAGTGCCGGGACTAGCGGGAGGGCGGACAATGAGCAGTTCTTC. It yields the protein CSAGTSGRADNEQFF. V gene TRBV20-1 combines with J gene TRBJ2-1; 16 nucleotides line up with TRBD2. CDR1 is DFQATT, CDR2 SNEGSKA, per germline (reference sequence). The CDR3 covers 15 residues. V shed 6 bases, J shed 5 bases, and the junction held 4 bases outside the gene matches.

This clonotype came up many times. The gene calls are TRBV20-1 and TRBJ2-1; D is tentatively TRBD1 or TRBD2 (5 bases each). Trimming removed 1 base from V and 4 bases from J, with 11 bases in between. CDR1 and CDR2 from the germline V gene are DFQATT and SNEGSKA (reference sequence). The CDR3 is made up of 14 amino acids. This chain's CDR3 is CSARGDDPYNEQFF. The CDR3 bases are TGCAGTGCTAGAGGGGACGACCCATACAATGAGCAGTTCTTC.

This clonotype was recorded many times. This sequence joins TRBV20-1 and TRBJ2-3; tentatively, D is TRBD2 (5 bases). The V end was cut by 4 bases, the J end by 2 bases, with 16 bases between. This CDR3 has 15 residues. Germline CDR1 DFQATT, CDR2 SNEGSKA (reference sequence). The CDR3 loop is CSATKTNPNTDTQYF. CDR3 DNA sequence: TGCAGTGCTACTAAGACTAACCCTAACACAGATACGCAGTATTTT.

At least ten counts were recorded for this clonotype. The chain is built from TRBV12-3 or TRBV12-4 and TRBJ1-2, with 7 bases lining up with TRBD1. V shed 3 bases, J shed 3 bases, and the junction held 4 bases outside the gene matches. This CDR3 spans 14 amino acids. The CDR3 spells CASSFTGAYYGYTF. The DNA of the CDR3 is TGTGCCAGCAGTTTCACAGGGGCCTACTATGGCTACACCTTC.

This clonotype was seen at least ten times. The chain combines TRBV18 with TRBJ2-5, with TRBD2 identical over 11 bases. Trimming at V came to 4 bases and at J to 2 bases, leaving 0 bases not matched to a gene. CDR3 length: 14 residues. The germline CDR1 and CDR2 sequences are KGHSH and LQKENI. Here the CDR3 reads CASSRLAGQETQYF. The CDR3 coding sequence is TGTGCCAGCTCACGACTAGCGGGACAAGAGACCCAGTACTTC.

This clonotype was seen ten or more times. The V and J genes are TRBV5-6 and TRBJ2-2; TRBD1 might be the D (6 bases). There are 14 residues in the CDR3. The germline V and J ends were trimmed by 1 base and 5 bases, with 9 bases remaining between them. Per the germline V gene, CDR1 is SGHDT and CDR2 is YYEEEE. The CDR3 nucleotides are TGTGCCAGCAGCTTGCAGGGGATGACCGGGGAGCTGTTTTTT. Translation: CASSLQGMTGELFF.

In its sample, this clonotype was seen many times. This rearrangement joins TRBV7-3 to TRBJ2-3, with TRBD2 matching over 8 bases. The ends lost 5 bases at V and 1 base at J; junction bases unmatched: 26. The CDR3 has 22 residues. Germline lookup yields CDR1 SGHTA and CDR2 FQGTGA. CDR3 nucleotide sequence: TGTGCCAGCAGCCCCCCATTAAGGGGAGCCAAACTAGCGGAGTGGGGCACAGATACGCAGTATTTT. Protein product: CASSPPLRGAKLAEWGTDTQYF.

This clonotype was seen at least ten times. The chain uses TRBV10-3 and TRBJ1-6, with TRBD1 as a possible D gene (6 bases). Trimming took 6 bases from V and 6 from J, leaving 12 bases between them. This CDR3 region has 14 residues. Per the germline V gene, CDR1 is ENHRY and CDR2 is SYGVKD. The CDR3 DNA sequence: TGTGCCATCAGAAACACAGGGTCTAATTCACCCCTCCACTTT. The encoded protein is CAIRNTGSNSPLHF.

This clonotype was seen repeatedly, ten times or more. V gene TRBV15 combines with J gene TRBJ2-1; tentatively, D is TRBD1 (6 bases). The CDR3 sequence is 16 residues long. CDR1 and CDR2 (germline): LNHNV, YYDKDF (reference sequence). V gave up 0 bases and J gave up 8 bases, with 17 bases separating them. CDR3 in amino acids: CATSREILGHSYEQFF. Here the CDR3 DNA reads TGTGCCACCAGCAGAGAGATCCTGGGACATTCGTATGAGCAGTTCTTC.

In this sample, this clonotype turned up many times. V is TRBV5-1 and J is TRBJ2-2, with a possible D match to TRBD2 (5 bases). The V end was cut by 1 base, the J end by 5 bases, with 9 bases between. This CDR3 region has 14 residues. Looked up from germline, CDR1 is SGHRS and CDR2 is YFSETQ. The CDR3 loop is CASSLWSGTGELFF. CDR3 DNA: TGCGCCAGCAGCTTGTGGTCGGGGACCGGGGAGCTGTTTTTT.

This clonotype was counted ten times or more. The rearrangement uses TRBV7-9 and TRBJ2-3; D ambiguous. V lost 7 bases and J lost 5, with 13 bases in between. Germline lookup yields CDR1 SEHNR and CDR2 FQNEAQ (reference sequence). CDR3 length: 13 amino acids. CDR3 loop: CASIPLFGDTQYF. In DNA, the CDR3 is TGTGCCAGCATCCCCCTCTTCGGAGATACGCAGTATTTT.

This clonotype was observed many times. The chain carries TRBV3-1 and TRBJ1-2; 7 bases match TRBD1. The CDR3 sequence is 16 residues long. Germline trimming cut 4 bases from V and 4 bases from J; bases unmatched to any gene: 12. The germline V gene has CDR1 LGHDT and CDR2 YNNKEL (reference sequence). The CDR3 reads CASSPQGGAWAYGYTF. In DNA, the CDR3 is TGTGCCAGCAGCCCCCAGGGGGGGGCTTGGGCCTATGGCTACACCTTC.

This clonotype has a count of ten or more. The chain links TRBV11-2 to TRBJ1-5; D gene uncertain. The CDR3 has 14 residues. The germline V gene has CDR1 SGHAT and CDR2 FQNNGV. V was shortened by 0 bases and J by 6 bases, with 9 bases between the two germline ends. The CDR3 sequence is CASSLDIEGQPQHF. DNA for the CDR3: TGTGCCAGCAGCTTAGATATAGAGGGTCAGCCCCAGCATTTT.

In its sample, this clonotype was seen many times. The chain has TRBV28 and TRBJ2-2; perhaps D is TRBD1 or TRBD2 (7 bases each). Germline CDR1 and CDR2: MDHEN and SYDVKM. With 5 bases removed from V and 7 bases from J, the gap between germline ends came to 14 bases. The CDR3 loop spans 14 amino acids. The CDR3 here is CASSLTGEGGELFF. In DNA form, the CDR3 reads TGTGCCAGCAGTCTTACAGGGGAGGGCGGGGAGCTGTTTTTT.

This clonotype was seen repeatedly, ten times or more. The V and J genes are TRBV7-9 and TRBJ1-1; 8 positions agree with TRBD1. The germline V gene encodes CDR1 SEHNR and CDR2 FQNEAQ (reference sequence). The length of the CDR3 is 12 residues. V lost 1 base, J lost 11 bases, and 3 bases stayed unmatched. The CDR3 nucleotides are TGTGCCAGCAGCTTAGAGGACAGGGCGGCTTTCTTT. It codes for CASSLEDRAAFF.

This clonotype was seen repeatedly, ten times or more. V is TRBV27 and J is TRBJ2-1, with TRBD2 matching over 8 bases. CDR1 is MNHEY, CDR2 SMNVEV, per germline (reference sequence). The length of the CDR3 is 14 residues. Germline trimming cut 10 bases from V and 4 bases from J; bases unmatched to any gene: 9. In DNA form, the CDR3 reads TGTGCCACGCTTCGGCGGGGGGTTTACAATGAGCAGTTCTTC. Translation gives CATLRRGVYNEQFF.

This clonotype was seen many times. This rearrangement joins TRBV7-9 to TRBJ2-2; D assignment may be TRBD1 or TRBD2 (6 bases each). The V gene lost 4 bases and the J gene lost 1 base, with 16 bases spanning the gap. This CDR3 spans 17 amino acids. Germline V gene lookup returns CDR1 SEHNR and CDR2 FQNEAQ (reference sequence). CDR3 region: CASSSSRGTRNTGELFF. CDR3 DNA: TGTGCCAGCAGCTCCAGCCGCGGGACACGGAACACCGGGGAGCTGTTTTTT.

This clonotype came up many times. This sequence joins TRBV12-3 or TRBV12-4 and TRBJ1-1; D not resolved. The CDR3 consists of 14 residues. Trimming removed 0 bases from V and 4 bases from J, with 9 bases in between. The CDR3 region is CASSLAVGVTEAFF. In nucleotides, the CDR3 is TGTGCCAGCAGTTTAGCGGTGGGAGTCACTGAAGCTTTCTTT.

This clonotype has ten or more counts. The CDR3 DNA is TGTGCCAGCAGCCAAGATCCCAGCCGGGAGACCCAGTACTTC. Its protein product is CASSQDPSRETQYF. J is TRBJ2-5 and V is TRBV3-1; D unresolved. Germline V lookup: CDR1 LGHDT, CDR2 YNNKEL (reference sequence). There are 14 residues in the CDR3. Trimming removed 0 bases from V and 5 bases from J, with 10 bases in between.